The present TCR beta chain was sequenced within a study of blood T cells in healthy people across ages. Study conclusions and caveats: Diversity of TCR beta per million T cells declined in a roughly linear way with age. Naive CD4+ cells and diversity were both higher in long-lived donors than in aged donors.

The study drew donors from healthy Caucasian individuals in Russia aged about 6 to 100. A second roughly 7 to 11 cycle PCR used barcoded and J-beta primers. TCRdb redid the calling of the 5' RACE reads with MiXCR, one entry per CDR3 protein. The sample contains about 940,000 distinct CDR3 sequences, roughly 48% of which appear only once. The CDR3 has 16 residues. Germline V gene lookup returns CDR1 MGHRA and CDR2 YSYEKL. Trimming removed 0 bases from V and 8 bases from J, with 17 bases in between. In regard to this clonotype: Its target is not known.

This clonotype was sampled from a man aged 25-45 years in good health. V gene TRBV4-1 combines with J gene TRBJ1-5; D is uncertain. The sample taken for sequencing was blood. The CDR3 protein is CASSQDRASLLEPQHF. The DNA of the CDR3 is TGCGCCAGCAGCCAAGATCGGGCATCTCTATTGGAGCCCCAGCATTTT.